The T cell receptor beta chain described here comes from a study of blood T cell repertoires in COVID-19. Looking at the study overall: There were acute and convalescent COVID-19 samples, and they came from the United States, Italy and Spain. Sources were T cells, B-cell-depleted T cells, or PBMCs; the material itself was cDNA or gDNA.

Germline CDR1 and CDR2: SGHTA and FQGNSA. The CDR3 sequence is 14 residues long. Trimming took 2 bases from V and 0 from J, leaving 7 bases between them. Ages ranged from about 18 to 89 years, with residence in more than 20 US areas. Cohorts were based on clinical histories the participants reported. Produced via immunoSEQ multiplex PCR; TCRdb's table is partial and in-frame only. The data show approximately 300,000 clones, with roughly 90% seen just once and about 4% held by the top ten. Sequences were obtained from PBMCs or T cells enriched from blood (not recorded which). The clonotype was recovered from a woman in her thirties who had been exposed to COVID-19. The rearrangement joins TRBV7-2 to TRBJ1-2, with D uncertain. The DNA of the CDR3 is TGTGCCAGCAGCTTAAGAACAGCTAACTATGGCTACACCTTC. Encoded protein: CASSLRTANYGYTF. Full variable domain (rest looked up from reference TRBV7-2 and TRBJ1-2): GAGVSQSPSNKVTEKGKDVELRCDPISGHTALYWYRQSLGQGLEFLIYFQGNSAPDKSGLPSDRFSAERTGGSVSTLTIQRTQQEDSAVYLCASSLRTANYGYTFGSGTRLTVV.